This T cell receptor (beta chain) was sequenced during a study of CD8+ T cells in alopecia areata. Study as a whole: Once tofacitinib had been taken for 6 to 18 months, 6 months off drug followed. General observations from the study: In lesional scalp, particularly from alopecia totalis/universalis, clonality was higher than in normal scalp. Administration of tofacitinib significantly diminished scalp clonality and expanded CD8+ clones within the top 100. TCR sharing was clearer in mice than between patients, perhaps partly owing to patient HLA diversity.

The V and J ends lost 4 bases and 3 bases respectively, with 16 bases between them. The length of the CDR3 is 15 residues. Germline CDR1 reads SEHNR; CDR2 reads FQNEAQ (reference sequence). Treatment meaning: oral pan-JAK inhibitor, 5-10 mg twice daily. In each case, RNA was isolated and then reverse transcribed into cDNA as the sequencing template. Libraries were prepared by immunoSEQ multiplex PCR; TCRdb keeps only in-frame clonotypes and omits some of them. The data contain around 100,000 clones, approximately 84% of them singletons. As regards this clone: Its specificity is not known.

The sample consisted of CD8+ T cells sorted from blood, taken at roughly week 30, from a patient treated with tofacitinib. The chain links TRBV7-9 to TRBJ2-7; possibly TRBD2 for D (6 bases). The TCR sequence derives from a human donor with alopecia areata. CDR3: CASSSVVDSGYEQYF. In nucleotides, the CDR3 is TGTGCCAGCAGCTCCGTCGTGGATAGCGGCTACGAGCAGTACTTC.